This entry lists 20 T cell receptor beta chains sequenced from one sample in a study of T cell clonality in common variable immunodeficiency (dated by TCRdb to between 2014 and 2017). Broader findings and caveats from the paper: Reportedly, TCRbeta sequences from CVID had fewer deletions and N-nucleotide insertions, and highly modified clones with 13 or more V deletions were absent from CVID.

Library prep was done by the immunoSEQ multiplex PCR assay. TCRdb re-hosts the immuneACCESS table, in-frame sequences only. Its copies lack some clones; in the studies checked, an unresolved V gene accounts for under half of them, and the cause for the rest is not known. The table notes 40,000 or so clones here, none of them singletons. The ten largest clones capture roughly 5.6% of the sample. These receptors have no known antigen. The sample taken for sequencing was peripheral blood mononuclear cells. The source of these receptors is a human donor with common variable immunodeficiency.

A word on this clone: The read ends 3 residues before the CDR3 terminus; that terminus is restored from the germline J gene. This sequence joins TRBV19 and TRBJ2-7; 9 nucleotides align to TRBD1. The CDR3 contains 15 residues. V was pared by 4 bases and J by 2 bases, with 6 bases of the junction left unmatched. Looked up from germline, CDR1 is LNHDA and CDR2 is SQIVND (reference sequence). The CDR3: CASSTGQGPTYEQYF. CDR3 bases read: TGTGCCAGTAGTACAGGACAGGGGCCCACCTACGAG.

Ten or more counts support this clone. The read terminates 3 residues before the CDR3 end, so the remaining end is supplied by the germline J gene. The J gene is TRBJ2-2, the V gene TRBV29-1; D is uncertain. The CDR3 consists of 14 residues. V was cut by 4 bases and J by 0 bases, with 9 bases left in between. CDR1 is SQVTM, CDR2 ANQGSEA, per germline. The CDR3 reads CSVGQLSNTGELFF. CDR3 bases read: TGCAGCGTTGGTCAACTCTCGAACACCGGGGAG.

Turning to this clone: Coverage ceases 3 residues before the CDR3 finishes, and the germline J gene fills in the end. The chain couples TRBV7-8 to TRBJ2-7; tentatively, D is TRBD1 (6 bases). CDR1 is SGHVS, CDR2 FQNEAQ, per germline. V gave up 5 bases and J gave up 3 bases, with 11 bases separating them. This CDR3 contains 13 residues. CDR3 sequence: CASSHEGDYEQYF. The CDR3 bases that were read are TGTGCCAGCAGCCACGAGGGGGACTACGAG.

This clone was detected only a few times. The CDR3 reads CSARASWSGRAYEQYF. CDR3 bases read: TGCAGTGCTAGGGCCTCTTGGAGCGGGAGAGCCTACGAG. This chain uses TRBV20-1 with TRBJ2-7; the match to TRBD2 covers 8 bases. The read ends 3 residues shy of where the CDR3 ends; the end is completed using the germline J gene. V dropped 3 bases and J dropped 2; count of bases not matched to a gene: 12. The length of the CDR3 is 16 residues. Germline values: CDR1 DFQATT, CDR2 SNEGSKA (reference sequence).

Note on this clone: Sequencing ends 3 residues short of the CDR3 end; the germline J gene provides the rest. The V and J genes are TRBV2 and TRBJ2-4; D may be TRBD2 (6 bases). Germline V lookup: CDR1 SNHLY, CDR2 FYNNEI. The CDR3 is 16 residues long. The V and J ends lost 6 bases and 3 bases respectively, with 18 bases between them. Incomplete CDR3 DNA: TGTGCCAGCAGGCCGGGTCTGGGGGGTGACAAAAACATT. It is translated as CASRPGLGGDKNI. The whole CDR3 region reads CASRPGLGGDKNIQYF.

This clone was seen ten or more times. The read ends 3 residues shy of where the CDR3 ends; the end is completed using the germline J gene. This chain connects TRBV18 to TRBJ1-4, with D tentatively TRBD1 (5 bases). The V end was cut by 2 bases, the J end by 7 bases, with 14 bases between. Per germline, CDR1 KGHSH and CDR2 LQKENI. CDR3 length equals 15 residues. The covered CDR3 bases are TGTGCCAGCTCACCAGTCTTAGACAGTAGTGAAAAA. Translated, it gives CASSPVLDSSEK. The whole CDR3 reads CASSPVLDSSEKLFF.

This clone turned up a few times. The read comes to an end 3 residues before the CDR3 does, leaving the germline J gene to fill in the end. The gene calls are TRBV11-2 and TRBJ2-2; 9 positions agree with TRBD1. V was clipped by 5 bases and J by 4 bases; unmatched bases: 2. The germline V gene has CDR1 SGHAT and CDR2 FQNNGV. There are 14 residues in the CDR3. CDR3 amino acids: CASSADRGTGELFF. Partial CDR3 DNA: TGTGCCAGCAGCGCGGACAGGGGCACCGGGGAG.

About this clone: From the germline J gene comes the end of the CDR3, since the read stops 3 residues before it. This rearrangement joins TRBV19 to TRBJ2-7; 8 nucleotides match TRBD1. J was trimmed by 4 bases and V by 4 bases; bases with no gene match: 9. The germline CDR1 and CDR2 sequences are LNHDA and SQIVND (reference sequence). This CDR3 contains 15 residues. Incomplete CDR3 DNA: TGTGCCAGTAGTACCCAGACAGGGGCAGCATACGAG. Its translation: CASSTQTGAAYE. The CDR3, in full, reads CASSTQTGAAYEQYF.

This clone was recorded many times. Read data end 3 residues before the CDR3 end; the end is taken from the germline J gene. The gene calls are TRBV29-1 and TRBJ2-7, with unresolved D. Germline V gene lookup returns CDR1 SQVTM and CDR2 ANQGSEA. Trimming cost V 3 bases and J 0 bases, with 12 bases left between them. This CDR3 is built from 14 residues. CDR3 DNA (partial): TGCAGCGTTGATGGGCCAGCTGGCTCCTACGAG. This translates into CSVDGPAGSYE. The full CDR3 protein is CSVDGPAGSYEQYF.

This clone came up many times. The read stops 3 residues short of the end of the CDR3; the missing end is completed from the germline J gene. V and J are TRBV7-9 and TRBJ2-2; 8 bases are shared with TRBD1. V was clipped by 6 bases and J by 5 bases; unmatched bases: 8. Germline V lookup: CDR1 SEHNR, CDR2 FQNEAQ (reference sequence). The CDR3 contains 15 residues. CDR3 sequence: CASRHDRGRTGELFF. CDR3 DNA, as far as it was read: TGTGCCAGCAGGCACGACAGGGGAAGAACCGGGGAG.

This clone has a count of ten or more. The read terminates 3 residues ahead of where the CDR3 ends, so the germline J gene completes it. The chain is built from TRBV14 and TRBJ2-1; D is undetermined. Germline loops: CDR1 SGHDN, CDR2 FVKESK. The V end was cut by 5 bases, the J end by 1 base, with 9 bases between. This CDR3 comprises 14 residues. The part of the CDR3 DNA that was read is TGTGCCAGCAGCGAGATCCGGTCCTACAATGAG. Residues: CASSEIRSYNE. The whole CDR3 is CASSEIRSYNEQFF.

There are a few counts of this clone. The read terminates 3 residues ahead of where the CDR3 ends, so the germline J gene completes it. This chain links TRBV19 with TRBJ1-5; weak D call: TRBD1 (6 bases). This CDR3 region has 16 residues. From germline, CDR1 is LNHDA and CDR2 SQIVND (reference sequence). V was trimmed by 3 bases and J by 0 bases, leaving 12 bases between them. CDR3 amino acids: CASSMQTGFSNQPQHF. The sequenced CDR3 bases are TGTGCCAGTAGTATGCAAACAGGGTTTAGCAATCAGCCC.

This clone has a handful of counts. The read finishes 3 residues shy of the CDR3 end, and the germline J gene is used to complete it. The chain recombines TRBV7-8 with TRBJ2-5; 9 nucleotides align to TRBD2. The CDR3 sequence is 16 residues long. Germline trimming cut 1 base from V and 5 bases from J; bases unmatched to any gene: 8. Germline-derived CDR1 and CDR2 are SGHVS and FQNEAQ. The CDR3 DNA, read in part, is TGTGCCAGCAGCTTAGGGGCTAGCGGGATAGGGGAGACC. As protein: CASSLGASGIGET. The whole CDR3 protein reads CASSLGASGIGETQYF.

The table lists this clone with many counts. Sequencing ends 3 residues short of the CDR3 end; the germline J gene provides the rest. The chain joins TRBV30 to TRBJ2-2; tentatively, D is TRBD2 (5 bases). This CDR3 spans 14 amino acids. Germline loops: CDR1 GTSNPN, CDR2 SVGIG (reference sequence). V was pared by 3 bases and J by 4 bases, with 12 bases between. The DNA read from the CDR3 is TGTGCCTGGAGCACCGGGGTGGGCACCGGGGAG. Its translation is CAWSTGVGTGE. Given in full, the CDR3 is CAWSTGVGTGELFF.

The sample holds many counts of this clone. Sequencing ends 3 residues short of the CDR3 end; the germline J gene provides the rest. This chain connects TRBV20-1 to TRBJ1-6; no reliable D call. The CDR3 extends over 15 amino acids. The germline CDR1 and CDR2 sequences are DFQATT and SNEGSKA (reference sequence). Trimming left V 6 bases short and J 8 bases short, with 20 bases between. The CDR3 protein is CSAISGQRPHSPLHF. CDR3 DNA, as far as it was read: TGCAGTGCCATCAGCGGCCAGCGCCCCCATTCACCC.

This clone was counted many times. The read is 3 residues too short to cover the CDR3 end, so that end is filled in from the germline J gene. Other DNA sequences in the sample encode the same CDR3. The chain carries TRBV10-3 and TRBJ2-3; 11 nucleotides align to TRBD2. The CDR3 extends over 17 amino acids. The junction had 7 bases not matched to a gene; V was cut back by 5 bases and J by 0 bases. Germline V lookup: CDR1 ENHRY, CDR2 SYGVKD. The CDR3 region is CAISPTSGRTSTDTQYF. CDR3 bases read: TGTGCCATCAGTCCCACTAGCGGGAGAACTAGCACAGATACG.

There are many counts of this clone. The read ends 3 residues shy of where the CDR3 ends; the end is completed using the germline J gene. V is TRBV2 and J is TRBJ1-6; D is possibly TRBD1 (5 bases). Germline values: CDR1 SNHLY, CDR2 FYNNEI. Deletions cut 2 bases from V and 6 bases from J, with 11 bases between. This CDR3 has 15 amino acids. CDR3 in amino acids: CASSESSGSNSPLHF. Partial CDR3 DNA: TGTGCCAGCAGTGAAAGCTCAGGGAGTAATTCACCC. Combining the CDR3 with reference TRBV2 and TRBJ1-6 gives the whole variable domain EPEVTQTPSHQVTQMGQEVILRCVPISNHLYFYWYRQILGQKVEFLVSFYNNEISEKSEIFDDQFSVERPDGSNFTLKIRSTKLEDSAMYFCASSESSGSNSPLHFGNGTRLTVT.

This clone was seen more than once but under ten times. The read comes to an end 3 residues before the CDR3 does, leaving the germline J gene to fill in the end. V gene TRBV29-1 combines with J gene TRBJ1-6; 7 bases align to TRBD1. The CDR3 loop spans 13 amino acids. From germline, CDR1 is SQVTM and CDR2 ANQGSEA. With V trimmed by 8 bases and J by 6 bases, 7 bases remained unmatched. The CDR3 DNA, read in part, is TGCAGCTTCCGAACAGGGGCTAATTCACCC. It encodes CSFRTGANSP. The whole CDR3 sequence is CSFRTGANSPLHF. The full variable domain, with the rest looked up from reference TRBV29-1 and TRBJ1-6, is SAVISQKPSRDICQRGTSLTIQCQVDSQVTMMFWYRQQPGQSLTLIATANQGSEATYESGFVIDKFPISRPNLTFSTLTVSNMSPEDSSIYLCSFRTGANSPLHFGNGTRLTVT.

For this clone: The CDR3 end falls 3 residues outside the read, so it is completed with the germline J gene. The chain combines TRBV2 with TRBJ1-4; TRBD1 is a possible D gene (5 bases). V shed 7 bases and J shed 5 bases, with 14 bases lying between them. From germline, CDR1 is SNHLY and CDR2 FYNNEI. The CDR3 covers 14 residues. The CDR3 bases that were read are TGTGCCAGCACTGGACATCTAGGGAATGAAAAA. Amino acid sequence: CASTGHLGNEK. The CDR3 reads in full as CASTGHLGNEKLFF.

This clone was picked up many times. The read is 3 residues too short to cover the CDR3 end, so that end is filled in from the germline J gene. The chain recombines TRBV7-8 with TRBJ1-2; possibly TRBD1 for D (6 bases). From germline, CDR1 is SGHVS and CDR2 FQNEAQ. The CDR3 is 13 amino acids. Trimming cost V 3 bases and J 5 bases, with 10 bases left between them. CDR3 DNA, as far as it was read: TGTGCCAGCAGCTTGGCAGGGGCGTATGGC. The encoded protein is CASSLAGAYG. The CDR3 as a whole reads CASSLAGAYGYTF.